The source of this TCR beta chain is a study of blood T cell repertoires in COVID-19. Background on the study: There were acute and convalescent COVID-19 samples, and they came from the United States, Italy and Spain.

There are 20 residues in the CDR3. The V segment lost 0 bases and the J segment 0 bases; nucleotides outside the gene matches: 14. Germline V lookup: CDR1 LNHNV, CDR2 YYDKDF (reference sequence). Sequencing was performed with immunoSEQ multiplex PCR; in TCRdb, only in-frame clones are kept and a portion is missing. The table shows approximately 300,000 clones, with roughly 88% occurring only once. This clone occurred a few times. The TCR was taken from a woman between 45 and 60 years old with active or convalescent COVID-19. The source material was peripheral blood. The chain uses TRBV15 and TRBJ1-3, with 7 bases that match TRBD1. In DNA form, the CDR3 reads TGTGCCACCAGCAGAGATCAGGGGTGGAGGGGGCCGAGCTCTGGAAACACCATATATTTT. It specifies CATSRDQGWRGPSSGNTIYF.